The 17 T cell receptor beta chains in this list originate from one sample, sequenced in a study of cytomegalovirus exposure and HLA in healthy donors (dated by TCRdb to 2017 to 2019). Preparation of the library involved the immunoSEQ multiplex PCR assay. Drawn from immuneACCESS, this table holds only the in-frame rearrangements with V and J called that TCRdb kept. Clones are partly lost; checked studies trace under half to an unresolved V gene and leave the rest unexplained. The sample data list about 360,000 clones, and more than 80% of these were observed just once. The biggest ten clones account for under 0.95% of the sample. Sequencing was carried out using PBMCs. The source of these receptors is a woman aged 18 to 35 in good health and CMV-seronegative.

A single count supports this clone. The V call is TRBV5-1, the J call TRBJ2-7, with 8 bases matching TRBD2. This CDR3 is 16 amino acids long. Germline CDR1 SGHRS, CDR2 YFSETQ. J was trimmed by 3 bases and V by 2 bases; bases with no gene match: 10. The chain's CDR3 is CASSFEERELDYEQYF. In DNA, the CDR3 is TGCGCCAGCAGCTTTGAGGAGCGGGAGCTAGACTACGAGCAGTACTTC.

J is TRBJ2-1 and V is TRBV28; 13 nucleotides align to TRBD2. Germline V gene data show CDR1 as MDHEN and CDR2 as SYDVKM. With V trimmed by 7 bases and J by 7 bases, 4 bases remained unmatched. This CDR3 is built from 14 residues. In nucleotides, the CDR3 is TGTGCCAGCAAGCCGGGACTAGCGGGAAATGAGCAGTTCTTC. Translated: CASKPGLAGNEQFF. The whole variable domain, filled in from reference TRBV28 and TRBJ2-1, reads DVKVTQSSRYLVKRTGEKVFLECVQDMDHENMFWYRQDPGLGLRLIYFSYDVKMKEKGDIPEGYSVSREKKERFSLILESASTNQTSMYLCASKPGLAGNEQFFGPGTRLTVL.

This sequence joins TRBV7-6 and TRBJ1-1, with D tentatively TRBD1 (6 bases). Trimming cost V 5 bases and J 5 bases, with 15 bases left between them. The germline V gene encodes CDR1 SGHVS and CDR2 FNYEAQ. The CDR3 extends over 14 amino acids. The CDR3 spells CASSLTGLGTEAFF. CDR3 bases: TGTGCCAGCAGCCTAACAGGGCTTGGGACTGAAGCTTTCTTT.

This clone was detected once. This chain links TRBV15 with TRBJ1-2; possible D gene TRBD1, 6 bases. CDR1 is LNHNV, CDR2 YYDKDF, per germline (reference sequence). The V end was cut by 4 bases, the J end by 4 bases, with 16 bases between. The CDR3 runs 15 residues. The CDR3 nucleotides read TGTGCCACCAGCACAGATCGCCGGACAGCCTATGGCTACACCTTC. Translation gives CATSTDRRTAYGYTF.

V gene TRBV7-9 combines with J gene TRBJ1-2, with 8 bases that match TRBD1. There are 14 residues in the CDR3. Germline CDR1 is SEHNR and CDR2 is FQNEAQ (reference sequence). V lost 5 bases to trimming and J lost 8 bases; unmatched junction nucleotides: 10. CDR3 amino acids: CASSPALDRAGYTF. The DNA for the CDR3 is TGTGCCAGCAGCCCAGCGTTGGACAGGGCGGGCTACACCTTC.

The rearrangement joins TRBV6-6 to TRBJ1-1; D uncertain. CDR1 is MNHNY and CDR2 is SVGAGI in the germline V gene (reference sequence). V was pared by 8 bases and J by 1 base, with 14 bases between. CDR3 length: 14 amino acids. This CDR3 is CASSPREANTEAFF. CDR3 nucleotides: TGTGCCAGCTCCCCCCGGGAGGCGAACACTGAAGCTTTCTTT.

This clone was counted only a few times. V and J are TRBV10-1 and TRBJ1-2, with 7 bases lining up with TRBD1. The V gene end was trimmed by 0 bases and the J gene end by 10 bases; junction bases not matched to a gene: 8. The CDR3 has 14 amino acids. In germline, CDR1 is WNHNN, CDR2 SYGVQD (reference sequence). The CDR3 spells CASSESRGKPDYTF. For the CDR3, the DNA is TGCGCCAGCAGTGAGTCCAGGGGGAAACCGGACTACACCTTC.

This clone was seen repeatedly, ten times or more. V usage is TRBV7-3 and J usage is TRBJ1-1; 7 bases map to TRBD1. Germline V CDR1 and CDR2: SGHTA, FQGTGA. CDR3 length equals 17 residues. Losses at the gene ends were 0 bases for V and 3 bases for J; bases not matched to a gene: 10. The CDR3 DNA reads as TGTGCCAGCAGCTTAACGGATTACAGGGGAGAGTACACTGAAGCTTTCTTT. Translated: CASSLTDYRGEYTEAFF.

This chain connects TRBV19 to TRBJ1-5; a possible D gene is TRBD1 (5 bases). CDR3 size: 14 residues. The V end was cut by 5 bases, the J end by 3 bases, with 11 bases between. Germline V lookup: CDR1 LNHDA, CDR2 SQIVND (reference sequence). The chain's CDR3 is CASSSGINNQPQHF. The CDR3 DNA sequence: TGTGCCAGTAGTTCAGGGATCAACAATCAGCCCCAGCATTTT.

The CDR3 reads CATSRDFGLAGDIQYF. The CDR3 DNA is TGTGCCACCAGCAGAGATTTTGGACTGGCAGGGGACATTCAGTACTTC. The rearrangement joins TRBV15 to TRBJ2-4, with TRBD1 as a possible D gene (6 bases). The V and J ends lost 0 bases and 8 bases respectively, with 17 bases between them. This CDR3 contains 16 residues. Germline loops: CDR1 LNHNV, CDR2 YYDKDF (reference sequence). Complete variable domain (other parts from reference TRBV15 and TRBJ2-4): DAMVIQNPRYQVTQFGKPVTLSCSQTLNHNVMYWYQQKSSQAPKLLFHYYDKDFNNEADTPDNFQSRRPNTSFCFLDIRSPGLGDTAMYLCATSRDFGLAGDIQYFGAGTRLSVL.

Turning to this clone: The identical CDR3 is also encoded by other nucleotide sequences in the sample. The chain employs TRBV2 and TRBJ1-1; TRBD1 matches at 9 bases. The germline V gene has CDR1 SNHLY and CDR2 FYNNEI. V lost 6 bases and J lost 0; bases outside the gene matches: 2. The CDR3 is 14 amino acids. Here the CDR3 DNA reads TGTGCCAGCAGCGGACAGGGGTTGAACACTGAAGCTTTCTTT. Its protein product is CASSGQGLNTEAFF.

CDR3 DNA: TGTGCCAGCAGCCGAGCGGGAGTTAGCTACAATGAGCAGTTCTTC. Its translation: CASSRAGVSYNEQFF. The V call is TRBV7-9, the J call TRBJ2-1; 8 nucleotides agree with TRBD2. In germline, CDR1 is SEHNR, CDR2 FQNEAQ (reference sequence). The CDR3 totals 15 residues. The V segment lost 5 bases and the J segment 3 bases; nucleotides outside the gene matches: 6. Using reference TRBV7-9 and TRBJ2-1 for the parts outside the CDR3, the full variable domain is DTGVSQNPRHKITKRGQNVTFRCDPISEHNRLYWYRQTLGQGPEFLTYFQNEAQLEKSRLLSDRFSAERPKGSFSTLEIQRTEQGDSAMYLCASSRAGVSYNEQFFGPGTRLTVL.

The chain carries TRBV4-1 and TRBJ2-3, with 12 bases fitting TRBD2. V shed 3 bases, J shed 4 bases, and the junction held 2 bases outside the gene matches. This CDR3 comprises 15 residues. Per the germline V gene, CDR1 is MGHRA and CDR2 is YSYEKL. For the CDR3, the DNA is TGCGCCAGCAGCCACCTAGCGGGGGGGTCAGATACGCAGTATTTT. It translates to CASSHLAGGSDTQYF.

The rearrangement links TRBV18 to TRBJ2-1; weak D call: TRBD1 (6 bases). Trimming stripped 5 bases from V and 5 bases from J, with 25 bases between. The CDR3 runs to 18 residues. Per the germline V gene, CDR1 is KGHSH and CDR2 is LQKENI. The CDR3 region has the DNA TGTGCCAGCTCAAAGGGGGTCGCGTTTACAGGGTTTAACAATGAGCAGTTCTTC. The encoded protein is CASSKGVAFTGFNNEQFF.

V usage is TRBV7-6 and J usage is TRBJ2-1; tentatively, D is TRBD2 (5 bases). The CDR3 length is 17 residues. The V end was cut by 2 bases, the J end by 0 bases, with 14 bases between. Germline V CDR1 and CDR2: SGHVS, FNYEAQ. The CDR3 DNA reads TGTGCCAGCAGCTTATCAGTCGGGATAGACTCCTACAATGAGCAGTTCTTC. Translating gives CASSLSVGIDSYNEQFF.

V and J are TRBV7-7 and TRBJ2-1; 9 bases agree with TRBD2. The germline V gene has CDR1 SSHAT and CDR2 FNYEAQ (reference sequence). The CDR3 sequence is 15 residues long. The V segment lost 5 bases and the J segment 2 bases; nucleotides outside the gene matches: 4. In DNA form, the CDR3 reads TGTGCCAGCAGCCCGGCGGGGGGGCCCTACAATGAGCAGTTCTTC. It is translated as CASSPAGGPYNEQFF.

This chain uses TRBV6-5 with TRBJ2-7, with a possible D match to TRBD1 (6 bases). Germline CDR1 reads MNHEY; CDR2 reads SVGAGI. Trimming pared 7 bases from V and 6 bases from J, leaving 16 bases between. The CDR3 is 13 residues long. The CDR3 is CASTRGGSSEQYF. The CDR3 nucleotides are TGTGCCAGCACCAGGGGTGGATCCAGCGAGCAGTACTTC.